The 15 T cell receptor beta chains in this list originate from one sample, sequenced in a study of shared clonotypes between healthy human individuals. Assay: immunoSEQ multiplex PCR; the TCRdb copy retains only in-frame clones and omits some. The profile shows around 720,000 clones, around three quarters of them singletons. The sequenced sample was memory CD4+ T cells sorted from blood. Subset denoted: CD45RA-negative fraction. Every receptor here comes from a woman aged 30 to 39 in good health.

DNA of the CDR3: TGCGCCAGCAGCCAAGAAGGGACAGGTCCTGGCTACACCTTC. This codes for CASSQEGTGPGYTF. This chain links TRBV4-1 with TRBJ1-2; 8 bases are shared with TRBD1. The trim removed 0 bases at V and 7 bases at J, leaving 4 bases unmatched. The CDR3 runs to 14 residues. Germline lookup yields CDR1 MGHRA and CDR2 YSYEKL.

V gene TRBV10-3 combines with J gene TRBJ2-1, with TRBD2 matching 8 bases. CDR3 length equals 14 residues. Trimming at V came to 7 bases and at J to 4 bases, leaving 6 bases not matched to a gene. Germline CDR1 is ENHRY and CDR2 is SYGVKD. The CDR3 DNA is TGTGCCATCAAGCGAAGCGGGAGTTACAATGAGCAGTTCTTC. Encoded protein: CAIKRSGSYNEQFF.

The sample holds one count of this clone. The V call is TRBV19, the J call TRBJ2-7; D may correspond to TRBD1 or TRBD2 (7 bases each). This CDR3 contains 14 residues. The V gene's germline CDR1 is LNHDA and CDR2 SQIVND (reference sequence). V lost 4 bases to trimming and J lost 6 bases, with 16 bases between them. CDR3: CASSTQGGSTEQYF. CDR3 DNA sequence: TGTGCCAGTAGTACTCAGGGGGGGAGTACCGAGCAGTACTTC.

This clone was counted only a few times. The CDR3: CASSGGQGKSYEQYF. CDR3 DNA sequence: TGTGCCAGCAGTGGGGGACAGGGGAAATCCTACGAGCAGTACTTC. V usage is TRBV6-1 and J usage is TRBJ2-7; 10 bases map to TRBD1. Germline assignment: CDR1 MNHNS and CDR2 SASEGT. With 4 bases clipped from V and 1 base from J, the junction kept 4 bases outside the gene matches. The CDR3 consists of 15 residues.

The chain combines TRBV2 with TRBJ1-1; D not resolved. CDR1 and CDR2 from the germline V gene are SNHLY and FYNNEI. The V end lost 4 bases, the J end lost 6 bases, and 6 bases lay between the germline ends. The CDR3 loop spans 11 amino acids. As DNA, the CDR3 is TGTGCCAGCAGTGTGTCGCCTGAAGCTTTCTTT. Its protein product is CASSVSPEAFF.

This chain connects TRBV4-2 to TRBJ2-7, with 9 bases that match TRBD1. The CDR3 runs to 16 residues. Germline values: CDR1 LGHNA, CDR2 YNFKEQ. After removal of 4 bases from V and 2 bases from J, the junction contained 9 bases not matched to a gene. The CDR3 DNA reads as TGTGCCAGCAGCCCCACGTTGGGGACAGGGCCCTACGAGCAGTACTTC. This encodes CASSPTLGTGPYEQYF.

The chain combines TRBV6-1 with TRBJ2-4, with D possibly being TRBD2 (6 bases). V shed 1 base and J shed 3 bases, with 13 bases lying between them. CDR3 length: 16 amino acids. CDR1 and CDR2 from the germline V gene are MNHNS and SASEGT. The CDR3 region is CASSEVKGEVKNIQYF. The DNA of the CDR3 is TGTGCCAGCAGTGAAGTTAAAGGGGAGGTCAAAAACATTCAGTACTTC.

This sequence joins TRBV2 and TRBJ2-7, with unresolved D. V was pared by 8 bases and J by 2 bases, with 10 bases between. CDR1 is SNHLY, CDR2 FYNNEI, per germline. CDR3 length equals 12 residues. CDR3 loop: CASGPFTYEQYF. CDR3 DNA: TGTGCCAGCGGTCCGTTCACCTACGAGCAGTACTTC. The full variable domain, completed using reference TRBV2 and TRBJ2-7, is EPEVTQTPSHQVTQMGQEVILRCVPISNHLYFYWYRQILGQKVEFLVSFYNNEISEKSEIFDDQFSVERPDGSNFTLKIRSTKLEDSAMYFCASGPFTYEQYFGPGTRLTVT.

The V call is TRBV2, the J call TRBJ2-1; tentatively, D is TRBD2 (6 bases). The CDR3 length is 14 residues. Germline V lookup: CDR1 SNHLY, CDR2 FYNNEI. CDR3 DNA: TGTGCAGGGGTCAGCGGGTACTCCTACAATGAGCAGTTCTTC. Translated: CAGVSGYSYNEQFF.

This clone was seen only once. The chain employs TRBV6-1 and TRBJ2-5, with unresolved D. CDR3 length: 17 amino acids. Germline V gene lookup returns CDR1 MNHNS and CDR2 SASEGT. With 2 bases removed from V and 2 bases from J, the gap between germline ends came to 18 bases. The CDR3 spells CASSESSSRFLQETQYF. The CDR3 DNA is TGTGCCAGCAGTGAATCATCCAGTAGATTCCTTCAAGAGACCCAGTACTTC.

This chain joins TRBV5-1 and TRBJ2-7; 7 bases map to TRBD1. CDR1 SGHRS and CDR2 YFSETQ come from the germline V gene. The CDR3 has 15 amino acids. The junction had 11 bases not matched to a gene; V was cut back by 4 bases and J by 4 bases. This CDR3 is CASSPRQGAGYEQYF. CDR3 bases: TGCGCCAGCAGCCCCCGACAGGGCGCTGGATACGAGCAGTACTTC.

This rearrangement joins TRBV19 to TRBJ1-3; D gene unclear. Trimming shortened V by 5 bases and J by 4 bases, and 9 bases separated the two germline ends. The germline V gene encodes CDR1 LNHDA and CDR2 SQIVND (reference sequence). The CDR3 loop spans 13 amino acids. CDR3 bases: TGTGCCAGTAGTCCCTCCGGGGGAAACACCATATATTTT. Translating gives CASSPSGGNTIYF.

The chain carries TRBV7-2 and TRBJ2-1; 13 nucleotides line up with TRBD2. V was clipped by 3 bases and J by 4 bases; unmatched bases: 3. The CDR3 is 16 amino acids. Germline CDR1 SGHTA, CDR2 FQGNSA. DNA of the CDR3: TGTGCCAGCAGCTTGGGACTAGCGGGGCGATACAATGAGCAGTTCTTC. It yields the protein CASSLGLAGRYNEQFF.

The J gene is TRBJ1-5, the V gene TRBV28; TRBD1 agrees at 7 bases. The J segment lost 7 bases and the V segment lost 7 bases, leaving 10 bases of the junction unmatched. Germline V lookup: CDR1 MDHEN, CDR2 SYDVKM. The CDR3 length is 14 residues. CDR3 in amino acids: CASTPGGTGQPQHF. CDR3 in DNA: TGTGCCAGCACTCCAGGGGGGACGGGCCAGCCCCAGCATTTT.

This clone was seen a handful of times. The V and J genes are TRBV5-1 and TRBJ2-7; the match to TRBD1 covers 8 bases. The length of the CDR3 is 14 residues. The germline V gene encodes CDR1 SGHRS and CDR2 YFSETQ. Unmatched junction bases numbered 6, after V lost 7 bases and J lost 0 bases. DNA for the CDR3: TGCGCCAGCGCCGAACAGGGGGGCTCCTACGAGCAGTACTTC. This encodes CASAEQGGSYEQYF.